These 27 T cell receptor beta chains were sequenced from one sample in a study of blood T cell repertoires in COVID-19. Sequenced by immunoSEQ multiplex PCR; TCRdb stores in-frame clones only, minus some. The repertoire holds about 220,000 clones, with 88% as singletons. The source material was PBMCs or T cells enriched from blood (not recorded which). The receptors were sampled from a woman between 45 and 60 years old with acute COVID-19.

DNA for the CDR3: TGTGCTAGTGGTTTGGCCAAAGGACAGACGCGGAACACTGAAGCTTTCTTT. Amino acids: CASGLAKGQTRNTEAFF. V usage is TRBV12-5 and J usage is TRBJ1-1, with TRBD1 as a possible D gene (6 bases). The CDR3 is 17 amino acids. Germline V gives CDR1 LGHNT, CDR2 FRNRAP. Trimming removed 1 base from V and 1 base from J, with 16 bases in between.

The chain employs TRBV4-1 and TRBJ1-1; 9 bases align to TRBD1. CDR1 is MGHRA, CDR2 YSYEKL, per germline. The CDR3 spans 15 residues. The ends lost 0 bases at V and 3 bases at J; junction bases unmatched: 2. The CDR3 DNA reads as TGCGCCAGCAGCCAAGATGACAGGGGGGACACTGAAGCTTTCTTT. Encoded protein: CASSQDDRGDTEAFF.

The CDR3 spells CASSWDRGYEQYF. Here the CDR3 DNA reads TGTGCCAGCAGCTGGGACAGGGGCTACGAGCAGTACTTC. The chain combines TRBV7-2 with TRBJ2-7, with 10 bases aligning to TRBD1. V lost 4 bases to trimming and J lost 3 bases; unmatched junction nucleotides: 0. Germline assignment: CDR1 SGHTA and CDR2 FQGNSA. The CDR3 runs 13 residues.

CDR3 DNA: TGTGCCAGCTCACCACGGTTTGGGCGCGGGGGGCAAGAGACCCAGTACTTC. Encoded protein: CASSPRFGRGGQETQYF. This chain links TRBV18 with TRBJ2-5, with TRBD2 matching over 8 bases. The ends lost 1 base at V and 2 bases at J; junction bases unmatched: 9. Per the germline V gene, CDR1 is KGHSH and CDR2 is LQKENI. The CDR3 covers 17 residues.

V usage is TRBV19 and J usage is TRBJ2-7, with D uncertain. Trimming cost V 5 bases and J 4 bases, with 21 bases left between them. In germline, CDR1 is LNHDA, CDR2 SQIVND (reference sequence). CDR3 size: 16 residues. The CDR3 DNA reads TGTGCCAGTAGTCCTGATGGCCTTCTTACGTTTTACGAGCAGTACTTC. It translates to CASSPDGLLTFYEQYF. Variable domain in full (rest from reference TRBV19 and TRBJ2-7): DGGITQSPKYLFRKEGQNVTLSCEQNLNHDAMYWYRQDPGQGLRLIYYSQIVNDFQKGDIAEGYSVSREKKESFPLTVTSAQKNPTAFYLCASSPDGLLTFYEQYFGPGTRLTVT.

This clone was counted between two and nine times. Other DNA variants within this sample encode the same CDR3. The chain joins TRBV15 to TRBJ1-3; D gene uncertain. Germline V gene data show CDR1 as LNHNV and CDR2 as YYDKDF (reference sequence). CDR3 length: 15 residues. V was trimmed by 1 base and J by 2 bases, leaving 9 bases between them. CDR3 region: CATSRVTGAGNTIYF. The CDR3 bases are TGTGCCACCAGCAGAGTTACCGGGGCTGGAAACACCATATATTTT.

The chain couples TRBV4-3 to TRBJ2-7; D call uncertain. V dropped 0 bases and J dropped 0 bases, with 12 bases sitting between them. Germline assignment: CDR1 LGHNA and CDR2 YSLEER. The CDR3 has 16 residues. The CDR3 DNA follows: TGCGCCAGCAGCCAAGACACCGGGTTTTACTCCTACGAGCAGTACTTC. Protein product: CASSQDTGFYSYEQYF.

The chain links TRBV30 to TRBJ2-1, with 8 bases that match TRBD2. This CDR3 is 15 amino acids long. The junction had 8 bases not matched to a gene; V was cut back by 0 bases and J by 7 bases. Germline CDR1 is GTSNPN and CDR2 is SVGIG (reference sequence). The DNA for the CDR3 is TGTGCCTGGAGTGTACTCGCGGGAGGAGAAAATGAGCAGTTCTTC. It codes for CAWSVLAGGENEQFF.

This clone has more than one count but fewer than ten. A much larger clone differs by one base, so this may be a read error. The gene calls are TRBV3-1 (or the pseudogene TRBV3-2) and TRBJ1-2, with 7 bases fitting TRBD1. The CDR3 covers 13 residues. Germline CDR1 is LGHDT and CDR2 is YNNKEL (reference sequence). Trimming took 6 bases from V and 4 from J; bases not matched to a gene: 5. The CDR3 protein is CASSPQGFYGYTF. CDR3 bases: TGTGCCAGCAGTCCACAGGGGTTCTATGGCTACACCTTC.

The rearrangement uses TRBV25-1 and TRBJ2-1; weak D call: TRBD2 (5 bases). Germline V CDR1 and CDR2: MGHDK, SYGVNS. V lost 2 bases to trimming and J lost 3 bases, with 5 bases between them. The CDR3 extends over 13 amino acids. The CDR3 DNA reads TGTGCCAGCAGTGAAGGGAGCTACAATGAGCAGTTCTTC. Translation: CASSEGSYNEQFF.

The chain couples TRBV19 to TRBJ2-3; 9 nucleotides align to TRBD1. The CDR3 has 14 residues. CDR1 LNHDA and CDR2 SQIVND come from the germline V gene (reference sequence). J was trimmed by 4 bases and V by 3 bases; bases with no gene match: 2. CDR3: CASSIWDRADTQYF. In DNA, the CDR3 is TGTGCCAGTAGTATTTGGGACAGGGCAGATACGCAGTATTTT.

V and J are TRBV25-1 and TRBJ2-1, with 10 bases identical to TRBD2. This CDR3 contains 14 residues. Germline assignment: CDR1 MGHDK and CDR2 SYGVNS. The V gene end was trimmed by 1 base and the J gene end by 9 bases; junction bases not matched to a gene: 3. The CDR3 bases are TGTGCCAGCAGTGAATTAAGCGGGGGGGGTGAGCAGTTCTTC. Its protein product is CASSELSGGGEQFF.

In DNA, the CDR3 is TGTGCCAGCAGCCCGAGGGCTACAGGGGGCGGCAATCAGCCCCAGCATTTT. It specifies CASSPRATGGGNQPQHF. The rearrangement joins TRBV5-5 to TRBJ1-5, with 9 bases identical to TRBD1. J was trimmed by 2 bases and V by 4 bases; bases with no gene match: 10. Germline CDR1 reads SGHKS; CDR2 reads YYEKEE (reference sequence). The CDR3 loop spans 17 amino acids.

This chain links TRBV7-2 with TRBJ2-5; 12 bases line up with TRBD2. The V gene's germline CDR1 is SGHTA and CDR2 FQGNSA. The ends lost 5 bases at V and 2 bases at J; junction bases unmatched: 9. CDR3 length: 17 residues. CDR3 sequence (DNA): TGTGCCAGCAGCCGGGGGGGGACTAGCGGGCCTCAAGAGACCCAGTACTTC. Protein product: CASSRGGTSGPQETQYF. Supplemented by reference TRBV7-2 and TRBJ2-5, the full variable domain reads GAGVSQSPSNKVTEKGKDVELRCDPISGHTALYWYRQSLGQGLEFLIYFQGNSAPDKSGLPSDRFSAERTGGSVSTLTIQRTQQEDSAVYLCASSRGGTSGPQETQYFGPGTRLLVL.

The chain combines TRBV6-1 with TRBJ2-4, with 7 bases matching TRBD2. Germline V CDR1 and CDR2: MNHNS, SASEGT. Trimming removed 3 bases from V and 1 base from J; junction bases left unmatched: 12. The CDR3 length is 18 residues. CDR3: CASSEGRAVGFAKNIQYF. DNA for the CDR3: TGTGCCAGCAGTGAGGGGAGGGCCGTAGGCTTTGCCAAAAACATTCAGTACTTC.

The chain carries TRBV18 and TRBJ1-4, with 7 bases that match TRBD1. This CDR3 has 16 residues. V lost 4 bases, J lost 8 bases, and 13 bases stayed unmatched. Germline-derived CDR1 and CDR2 are KGHSH and LQKENI. The CDR3 is CASSQRRPTGQEKLFF. The CDR3 DNA reads TGTGCCAGCTCACAAAGGCGTCCGACAGGGCAAGAAAAACTGTTTTTT.

The rearrangement joins TRBV4-3 to TRBJ2-1; 11 bases map to TRBD2. In germline, CDR1 is LGHNA, CDR2 YSLEER. The trim removed 0 bases at V and 9 bases at J, leaving 4 bases unmatched. There are 15 residues in the CDR3. The CDR3 reads CASSQDQLAGVEQFF. CDR3 DNA: TGCGCCAGCAGCCAAGATCAACTAGCGGGAGTTGAGCAGTTCTTC.

For the CDR3, the DNA is TGTGCCAGTAGTGACAGGGGTGACACAGATACGCAGTATTTT. Translating gives CASSDRGDTDTQYF. The chain carries TRBV19 and TRBJ2-3; 8 nucleotides agree with TRBD1. This CDR3 is built from 14 residues. CDR1 and CDR2 from the germline V gene are LNHDA and SQIVND (reference sequence). Germline trimming cut 5 bases from V and 2 bases from J; bases unmatched to any gene: 3.

A few counts support this clone. This chain links TRBV7-3 with TRBJ2-7; D is unresolved. The V and J ends lost 1 base and 10 bases respectively, with 11 bases between them. In germline, CDR1 is SGHTA, CDR2 FQGTGA. CDR3 size: 12 residues. In DNA form, the CDR3 reads TGTGCCAGCAGCTTAAGCGGTACTCCCCAGTACTTC. Translation: CASSLSGTPQYF. Using reference TRBV7-3 and TRBJ2-7 for the parts outside the CDR3, the full variable domain is GAGVSQTPSNKVTEKGKYVELRCDPISGHTALYWYRQSLGQGPEFLIYFQGTGAADDSGLPNDRFFAVRPEGSVSTLKIQRTERGDSAVYLCASSLSGTPQYFGPGTRLTVT.

The V gene is TRBV27, the J gene TRBJ1-1; the D gene is possibly TRBD1 (6 bases). The CDR3 length is 13 residues. Germline values: CDR1 MNHEY, CDR2 SMNVEV (reference sequence). V was cut by 5 bases and J by 5 bases, with 12 bases left in between. The CDR3 reads CASSPIRGTEAFF. CDR3 in DNA: TGTGCCAGCAGTCCCATCAGGGGAACTGAAGCTTTCTTT.

CDR3 sequence (DNA): TGCGCCAGCACCGTAAAAGGGACAGGAGGTAGGGCTTTCTTT. It translates to CASTVKGTGGRAFF. The V call is TRBV5-1, the J call TRBJ1-1; the match to TRBD1 covers 8 bases. The ends lost 6 bases at V and 11 bases at J; junction bases unmatched: 15. The CDR3 covers 14 residues. Germline V CDR1 and CDR2: SGHRS, YFSETQ.

This chain connects TRBV18 to TRBJ2-7; TRBD1 agrees at 10 bases. The CDR3 runs 14 residues. Germline V gene sequence: CDR1 KGHSH, CDR2 LQKENI. J was trimmed by 5 bases and V by 4 bases; bases with no gene match: 5. The CDR3 coding sequence is TGTGCCAGCTCACTGACAGGGGGCTTAGACGAGCAGTACTTC. This gives the protein CASSLTGGLDEQYF.

This sequence joins TRBV14 and TRBJ1-2; no clear D. CDR1 and CDR2 from the germline V gene are SGHDN and FVKESK. The CDR3 consists of 16 residues. V was shortened by 0 bases and J by 6 bases, with 17 bases between the two germline ends. The CDR3 DNA reads as TGTGCCAGCAGCCAAGATCCCTTCCGCTGGGCTCATGGCTACACCTTC. Amino acids: CASSQDPFRWAHGYTF. Variable domain in full (rest from reference TRBV14 and TRBJ1-2): EAGVTQFPSHSVIEKGQTVTLRCDPISGHDNLYWYRRVMGKEIKFLLHFVKESKQDESGMPNNRFLAERTGGTYSTLKVQPAELEDSGVYFCASSQDPFRWAHGYTFGSGTRLTVV.

The chain carries TRBV6-5 and TRBJ1-2; D is uncertain. The CDR3 totals 13 residues. Germline CDR1 MNHEY, CDR2 SVGAGI. The V end was cut by 7 bases, the J end by 8 bases, with 17 bases between. The CDR3, as DNA: TGTGCCAGCACTAGAGGAGGGTTTGAGGGCTACACCTTC. Encoded protein: CASTRGGFEGYTF.

DNA of the CDR3: TGTGCCAGTGGGGGACAGGGGGTTGAGCAGTTCTTC. Its protein product is CASGGQGVEQFF. This chain connects TRBV19 to TRBJ2-1; 11 bases align to TRBD1. After removal of 8 bases from V and 9 bases from J, the junction contained 3 bases not matched to a gene. The CDR3 spans 12 residues. From germline, CDR1 is LNHDA and CDR2 SQIVND (reference sequence). Using reference TRBV19 and TRBJ2-1 for the parts outside the CDR3, the full variable domain is DGGITQSPKYLFRKEGQNVTLSCEQNLNHDAMYWYRQDPGQGLRLIYYSQIVNDFQKGDIAEGYSVSREKKESFPLTVTSAQKNPTAFYLCASGGQGVEQFFGPGTRLTVL.

The V call is TRBV5-6, the J call TRBJ1-4, with D possibly TRBD1 on 6 matching bases. The V gene lost 2 bases and the J gene lost 7 bases, with 15 bases spanning the gap. The CDR3 is made up of 15 amino acids. Germline lookup yields CDR1 SGHDT and CDR2 YYEEEE. The CDR3 sequence is CASSFKQGSAEKLFF. The CDR3 bases are TGTGCCAGCAGCTTTAAACAGGGATCGGCTGAAAAACTGTTTTTT.

The V gene is TRBV11-1, the J gene TRBJ2-5; a weak D match, TRBD1 (6 bases). Per germline, CDR1 SGHAT and CDR2 FQDESV (reference sequence). The CDR3 contains 13 residues. Trimming removed 4 bases from V and 2 bases from J, with 8 bases in between. CDR3: CASSWDTQETQYF. The CDR3 DNA is TGTGCCAGCAGCTGGGACACTCAAGAGACCCAGTACTTC.